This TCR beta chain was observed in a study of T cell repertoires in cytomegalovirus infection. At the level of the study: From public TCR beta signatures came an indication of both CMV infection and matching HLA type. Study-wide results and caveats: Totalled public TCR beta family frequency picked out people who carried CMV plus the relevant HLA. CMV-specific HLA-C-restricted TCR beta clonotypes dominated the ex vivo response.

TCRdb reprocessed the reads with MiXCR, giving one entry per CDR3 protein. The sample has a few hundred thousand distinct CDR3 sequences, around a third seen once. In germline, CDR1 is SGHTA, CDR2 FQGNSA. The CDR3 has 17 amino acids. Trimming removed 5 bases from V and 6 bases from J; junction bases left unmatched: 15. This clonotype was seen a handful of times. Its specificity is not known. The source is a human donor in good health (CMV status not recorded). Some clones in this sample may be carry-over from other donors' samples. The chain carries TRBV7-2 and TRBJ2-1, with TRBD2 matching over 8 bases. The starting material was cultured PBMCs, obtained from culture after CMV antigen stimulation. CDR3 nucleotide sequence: TGTGCCAGCAGCCCCTATGCAGCGGGAGCTGGCCTCAATGAGCAGTTCTTC. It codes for CASSPYAAGAGLNEQFF.